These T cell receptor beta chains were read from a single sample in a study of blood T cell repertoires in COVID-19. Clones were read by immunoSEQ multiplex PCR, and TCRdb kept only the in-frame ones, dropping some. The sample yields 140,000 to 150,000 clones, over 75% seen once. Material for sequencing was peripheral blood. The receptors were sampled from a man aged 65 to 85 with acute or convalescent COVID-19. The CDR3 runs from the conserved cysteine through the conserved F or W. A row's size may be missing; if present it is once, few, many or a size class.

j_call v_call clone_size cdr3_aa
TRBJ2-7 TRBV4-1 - CASSPRQGKTYEQYF
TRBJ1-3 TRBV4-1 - CASSQRGQGFRSGNTIYF
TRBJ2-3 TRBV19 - CASSLDGTGGRTQYF
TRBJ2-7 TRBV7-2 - CASSPRVSGAGEQYF
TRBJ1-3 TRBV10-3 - CAISLGSSGNTIYF
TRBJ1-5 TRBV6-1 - CASSEVGRGYSNQPQHF
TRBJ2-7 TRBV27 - CASRRGQTSGVYEQYF
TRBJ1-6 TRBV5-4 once CASSLGQGLFNSPLHF
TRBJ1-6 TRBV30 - CAWSVSGSSYNSPLHF
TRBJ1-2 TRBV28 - CASSLLEGNGGYTF
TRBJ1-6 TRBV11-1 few CASSLEQLNSPLHF
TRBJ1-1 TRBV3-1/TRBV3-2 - CASSQEEGKASHWF
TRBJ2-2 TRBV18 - CASYGTGGDTGELFF
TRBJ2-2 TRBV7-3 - CASSLGTGRTGELFF
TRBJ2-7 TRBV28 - CASTDRDRGRYEQYF
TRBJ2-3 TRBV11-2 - CASSLGNRVAGTDTQYF
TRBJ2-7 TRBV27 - CASGVHRGEQYF
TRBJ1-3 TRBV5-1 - CASSVQGVGGNTIYF
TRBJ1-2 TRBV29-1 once CSVGGIYGYTF
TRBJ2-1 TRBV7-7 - CASSPAGGSYNEQFF
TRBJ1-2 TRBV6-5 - CASTPGQGSYGYTF
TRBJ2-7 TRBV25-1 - CASGTSGLSSYEQYF
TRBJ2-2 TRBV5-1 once CASSLGSPTGELFF
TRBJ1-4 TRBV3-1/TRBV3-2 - CASSPYTRGPANEKLFF
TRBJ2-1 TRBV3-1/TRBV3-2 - CASSPRRGVNNEQFF
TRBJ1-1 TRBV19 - CASSRIETMNTEAFF
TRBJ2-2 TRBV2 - CASGLADGELFF
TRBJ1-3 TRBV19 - CASAPGSSGNTIYF